The present TCR beta chain was sequenced within a study of blood T cells in healthy people across ages. The trim removed 0 bases at V and 4 bases at J, leaving 8 bases unmatched. Germline V CDR1 and CDR2: LGHNA, YNFKEQ. The CDR3 has 17 amino acids. The authors ran a second PCR of 7 to 11 cycles using a sample-barcoded 5' primer and a J-beta primer mix. TCRdb recomputed calls from the 5' RACE reads with MiXCR, one row per CDR3 protein. The data show a few hundred thousand distinct CDR3 sequences, roughly half seen once. This clonotype was sampled from a man in his fifties or sixties in good health. V gene TRBV4-2 combines with J gene TRBJ2-1; 8 nucleotides match TRBD2. Material: blood. Here the CDR3 reads CASSQDEGREEYNEQFF. In DNA, the CDR3 is TGTGCCAGCAGCCAAGATGAAGGGCGGGAGGAGTACAATGAGCAGTTCTTC.